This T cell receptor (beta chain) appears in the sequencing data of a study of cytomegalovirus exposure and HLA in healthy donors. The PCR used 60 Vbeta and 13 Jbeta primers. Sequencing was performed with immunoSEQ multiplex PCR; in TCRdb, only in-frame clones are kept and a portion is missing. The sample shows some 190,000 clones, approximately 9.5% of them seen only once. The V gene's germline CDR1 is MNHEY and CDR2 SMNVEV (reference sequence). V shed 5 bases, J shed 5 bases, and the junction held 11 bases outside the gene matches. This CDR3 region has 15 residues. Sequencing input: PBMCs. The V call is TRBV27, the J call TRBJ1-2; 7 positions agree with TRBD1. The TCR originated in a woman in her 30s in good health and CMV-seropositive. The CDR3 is CASSPDRVIWYGYTF. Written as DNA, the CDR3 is TGTGCCAGCAGTCCTGACAGGGTTATTTGGTATGGCTACACCTTC.